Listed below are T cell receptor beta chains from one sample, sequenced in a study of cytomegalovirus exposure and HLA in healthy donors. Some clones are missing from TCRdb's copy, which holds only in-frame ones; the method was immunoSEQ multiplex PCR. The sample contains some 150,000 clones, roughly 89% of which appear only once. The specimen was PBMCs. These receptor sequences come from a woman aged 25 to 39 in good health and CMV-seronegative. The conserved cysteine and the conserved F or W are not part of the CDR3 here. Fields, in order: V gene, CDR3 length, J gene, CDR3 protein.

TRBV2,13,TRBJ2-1,ASSATSGGLNEQF
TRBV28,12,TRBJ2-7,ASSLELGGEEQY
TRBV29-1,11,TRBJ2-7,SVGRAGTGEQY
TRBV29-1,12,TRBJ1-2,SVQLLHEDCGYT
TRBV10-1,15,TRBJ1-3,ASSPPGGGAPKNTIY
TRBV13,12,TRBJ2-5,ASSPGTAQETQY
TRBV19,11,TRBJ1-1,ASSTGQGRSAF
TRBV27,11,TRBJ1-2,ASSQGSGYGYT
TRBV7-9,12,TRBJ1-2,ASSSVTSNYGYT
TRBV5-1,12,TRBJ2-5,ASRPGGPQETQY
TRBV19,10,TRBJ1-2,ASKEGVYGYT